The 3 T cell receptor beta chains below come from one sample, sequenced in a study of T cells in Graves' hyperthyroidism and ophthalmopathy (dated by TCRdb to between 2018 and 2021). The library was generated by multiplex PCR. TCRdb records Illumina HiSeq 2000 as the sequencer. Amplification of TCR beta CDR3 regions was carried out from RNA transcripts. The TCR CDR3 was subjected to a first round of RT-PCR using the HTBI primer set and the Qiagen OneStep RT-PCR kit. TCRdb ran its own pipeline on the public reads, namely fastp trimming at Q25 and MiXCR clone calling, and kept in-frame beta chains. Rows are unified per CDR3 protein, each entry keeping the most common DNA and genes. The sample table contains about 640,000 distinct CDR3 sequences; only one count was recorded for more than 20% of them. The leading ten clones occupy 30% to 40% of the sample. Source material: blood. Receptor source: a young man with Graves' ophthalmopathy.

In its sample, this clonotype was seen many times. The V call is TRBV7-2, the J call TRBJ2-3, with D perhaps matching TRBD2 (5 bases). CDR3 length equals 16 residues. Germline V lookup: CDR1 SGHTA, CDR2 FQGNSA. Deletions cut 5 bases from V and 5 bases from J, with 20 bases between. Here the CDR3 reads CASSAQLGNWGDTQYF. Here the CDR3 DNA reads TGTGCCAGCAGCGCTCAACTAGGCAATTGGGGAGATACGCAGTATTTT. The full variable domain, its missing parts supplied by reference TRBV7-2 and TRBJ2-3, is GAGVSQSPSNKVTEKGKDVELRCDPISGHTALYWYRQSLGQGLEFLIYFQGNSAPDKSGLPSDRFSAERTGGSVSTLTIQRTQQEDSAVYLCASSAQLGNWGDTQYFGPGTRLTVL.

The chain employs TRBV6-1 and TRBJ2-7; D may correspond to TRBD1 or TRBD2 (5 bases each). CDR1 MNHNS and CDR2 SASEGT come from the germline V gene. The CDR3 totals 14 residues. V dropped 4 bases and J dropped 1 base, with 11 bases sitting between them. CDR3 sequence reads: CASSGPGPSYEQYF. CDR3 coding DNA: TGTGCCAGCAGTGGACCGGGACCATCCTACGAGCAGTACTTC.

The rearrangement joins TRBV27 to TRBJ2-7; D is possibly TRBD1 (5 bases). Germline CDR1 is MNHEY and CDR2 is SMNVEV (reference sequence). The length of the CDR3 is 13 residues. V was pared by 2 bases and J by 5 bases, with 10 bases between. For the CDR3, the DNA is TGTGCCAGCAGTTTAGGTATCAGGGACGAGCAGTACTTC. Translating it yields CASSLGIRDEQYF.